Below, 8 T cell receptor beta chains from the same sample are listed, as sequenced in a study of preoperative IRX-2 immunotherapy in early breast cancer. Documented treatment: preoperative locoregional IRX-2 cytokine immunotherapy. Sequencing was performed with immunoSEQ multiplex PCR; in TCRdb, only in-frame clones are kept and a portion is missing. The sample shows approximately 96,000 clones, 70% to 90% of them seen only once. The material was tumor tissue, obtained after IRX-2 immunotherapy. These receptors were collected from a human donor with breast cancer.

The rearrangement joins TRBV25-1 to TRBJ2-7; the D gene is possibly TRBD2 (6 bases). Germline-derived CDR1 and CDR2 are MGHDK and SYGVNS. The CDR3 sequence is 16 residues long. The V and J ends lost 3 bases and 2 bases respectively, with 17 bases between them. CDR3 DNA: TGTGCCAGCAGTGACCTACTAGCTCTATCGCCCTACGAGCAGTACTTC. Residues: CASSDLLALSPYEQYF.

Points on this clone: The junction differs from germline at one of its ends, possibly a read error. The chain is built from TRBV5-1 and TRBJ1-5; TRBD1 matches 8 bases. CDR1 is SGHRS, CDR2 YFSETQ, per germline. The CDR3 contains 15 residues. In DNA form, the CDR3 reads TGCGCTAGCAGCTTTGATACAGGGGGAGGTCAGCCCCAGCATTTT. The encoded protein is CASSFDTGGGQPQHF.

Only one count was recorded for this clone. CDR3 bases: TGTGCCAGCAGTTACGTGCCGGCCTTGGGCGAGCAGTACTTC. This translates into CASSYVPALGEQYF. The V call is TRBV6-8, the J call TRBJ2-7; D is unresolved. V was trimmed by 2 bases and J by 6 bases, leaving 14 bases between them. Germline V gene lookup returns CDR1 MNHGY and CDR2 SAAAGT. The CDR3 has 14 residues.

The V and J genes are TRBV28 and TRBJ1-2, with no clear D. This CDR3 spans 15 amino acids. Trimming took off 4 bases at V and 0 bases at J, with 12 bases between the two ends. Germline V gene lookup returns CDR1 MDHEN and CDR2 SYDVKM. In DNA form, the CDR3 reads TGTGCCAGCAGTTCCTCCCTCCGGGCTAACTATGGCTACACCTTC. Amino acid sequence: CASSSSLRANYGYTF.

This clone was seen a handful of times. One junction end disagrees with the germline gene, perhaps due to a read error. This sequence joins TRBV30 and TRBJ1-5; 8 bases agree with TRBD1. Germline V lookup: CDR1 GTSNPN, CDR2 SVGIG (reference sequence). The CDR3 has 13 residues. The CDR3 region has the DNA TGTGCCTGGAGTGTCACAGGGGGACAGCCTCAGCATTTT. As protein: CAWSVTGGQPQHF.

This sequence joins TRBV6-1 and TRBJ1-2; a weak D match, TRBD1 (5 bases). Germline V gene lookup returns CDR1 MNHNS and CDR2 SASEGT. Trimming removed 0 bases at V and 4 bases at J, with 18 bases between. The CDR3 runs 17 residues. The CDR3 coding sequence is TGTGCCAGCAGTGAAGCGGGGGGAACAGGCGAATTCTATGGCTACACCTTC. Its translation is CASSEAGGTGEFYGYTF.

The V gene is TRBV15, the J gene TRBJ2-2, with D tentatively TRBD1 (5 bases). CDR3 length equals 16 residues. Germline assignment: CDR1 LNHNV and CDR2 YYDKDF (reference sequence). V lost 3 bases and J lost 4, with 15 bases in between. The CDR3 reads CATSRDAGSPTGELFF. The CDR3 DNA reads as TGTGCCACCAGCAGGGATGCAGGGTCGCCCACCGGGGAGCTGTTTTTT.

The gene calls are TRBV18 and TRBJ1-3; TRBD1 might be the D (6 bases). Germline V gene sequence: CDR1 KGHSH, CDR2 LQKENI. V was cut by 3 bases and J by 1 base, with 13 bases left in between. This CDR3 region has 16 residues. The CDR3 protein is CASSPPPGASGNTIYF. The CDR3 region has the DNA TGTGCCAGCTCACCCCCTCCGGGGGCATCTGGAAACACCATATATTTT.